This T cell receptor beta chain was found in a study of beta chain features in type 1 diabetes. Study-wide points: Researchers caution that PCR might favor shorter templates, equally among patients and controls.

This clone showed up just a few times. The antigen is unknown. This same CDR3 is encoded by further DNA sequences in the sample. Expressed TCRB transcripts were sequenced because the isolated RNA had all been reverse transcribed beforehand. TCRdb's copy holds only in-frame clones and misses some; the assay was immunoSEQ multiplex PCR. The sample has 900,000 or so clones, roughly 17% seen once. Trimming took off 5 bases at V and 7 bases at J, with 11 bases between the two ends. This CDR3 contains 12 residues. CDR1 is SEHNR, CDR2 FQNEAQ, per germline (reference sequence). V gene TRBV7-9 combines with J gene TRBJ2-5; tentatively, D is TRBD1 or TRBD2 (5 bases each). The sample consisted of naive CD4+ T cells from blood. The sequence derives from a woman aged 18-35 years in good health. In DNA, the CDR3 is TGTGCCAGCAGCGGAGGTCAGGGGACCCAGTACTTC. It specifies CASSGGQGTQYF.